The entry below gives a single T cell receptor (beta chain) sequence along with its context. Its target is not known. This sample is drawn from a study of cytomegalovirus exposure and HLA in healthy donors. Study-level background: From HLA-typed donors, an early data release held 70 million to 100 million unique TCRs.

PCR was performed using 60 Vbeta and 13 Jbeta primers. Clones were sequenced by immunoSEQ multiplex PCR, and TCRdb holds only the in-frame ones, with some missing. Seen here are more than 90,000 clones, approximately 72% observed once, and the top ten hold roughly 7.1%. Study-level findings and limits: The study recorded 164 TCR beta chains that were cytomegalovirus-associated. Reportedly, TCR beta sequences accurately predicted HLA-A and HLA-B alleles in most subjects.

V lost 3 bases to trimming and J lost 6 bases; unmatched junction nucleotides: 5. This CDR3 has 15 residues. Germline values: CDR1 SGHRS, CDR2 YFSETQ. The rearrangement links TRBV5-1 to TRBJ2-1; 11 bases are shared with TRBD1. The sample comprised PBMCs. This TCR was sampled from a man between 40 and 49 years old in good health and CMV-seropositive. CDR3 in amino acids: CASSSRTGGFNEQFF. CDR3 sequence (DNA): TGCGCCAGCAGCTCCCGGACAGGGGGCTTCAATGAGCAGTTCTTC.